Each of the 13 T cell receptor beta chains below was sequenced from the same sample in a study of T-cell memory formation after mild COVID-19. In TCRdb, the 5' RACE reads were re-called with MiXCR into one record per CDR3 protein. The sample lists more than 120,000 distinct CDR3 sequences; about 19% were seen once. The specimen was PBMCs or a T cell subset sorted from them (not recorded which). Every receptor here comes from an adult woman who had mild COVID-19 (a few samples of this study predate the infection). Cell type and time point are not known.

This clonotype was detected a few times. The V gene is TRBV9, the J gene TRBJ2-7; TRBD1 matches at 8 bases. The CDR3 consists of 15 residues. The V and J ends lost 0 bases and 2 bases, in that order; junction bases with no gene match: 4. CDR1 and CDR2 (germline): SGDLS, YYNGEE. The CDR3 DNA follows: TGTGCCAGCAGCGTAGGTGGGACAGGAGCCTACGAGCAGTACTTC. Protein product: CASSVGGTGAYEQYF. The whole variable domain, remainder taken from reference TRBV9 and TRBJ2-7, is DSGVTQTPKHLITATGQRVTLRCSPRSGDLSVYWYQQSLDQGLQFLIQYYNGEERAKGNILERFSAQQFPDLHSELNLSSLELGDSALYFCASSVGGTGAYEQYFGPGTRLTVT.

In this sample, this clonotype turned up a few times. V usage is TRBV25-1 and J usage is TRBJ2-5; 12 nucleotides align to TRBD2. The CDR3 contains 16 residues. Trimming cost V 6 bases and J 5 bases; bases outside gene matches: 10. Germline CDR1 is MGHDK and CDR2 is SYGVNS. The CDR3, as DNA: TGTGCCAGCAGCGGGCTAGCGGGGGGGCTCGGCGAGACCCAGTACTTC. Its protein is CASSGLAGGLGETQYF.

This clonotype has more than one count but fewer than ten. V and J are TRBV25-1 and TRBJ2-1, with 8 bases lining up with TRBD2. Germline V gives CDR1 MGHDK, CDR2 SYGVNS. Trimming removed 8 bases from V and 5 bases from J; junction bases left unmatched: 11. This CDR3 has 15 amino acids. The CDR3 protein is CASSPGSGIHNEQFF. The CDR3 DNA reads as TGTGCCAGCTCTCCCGGTAGCGGGATTCACAATGAGCAGTTCTTC. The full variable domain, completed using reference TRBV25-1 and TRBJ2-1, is EADIYQTPRYLVIGTGKKITLECSQTMGHDKMYWYQQDPGMELHLIHYSYGVNSTEKGDLSSESTVSRIRTEHFPLTLESARPSHTSQYLCASSPGSGIHNEQFFGPGTRLTVL.

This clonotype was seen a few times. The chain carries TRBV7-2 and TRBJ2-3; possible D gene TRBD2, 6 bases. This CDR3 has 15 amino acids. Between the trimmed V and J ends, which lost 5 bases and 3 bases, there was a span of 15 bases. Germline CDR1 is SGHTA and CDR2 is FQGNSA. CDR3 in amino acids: CASSPPPGGTDTQYF. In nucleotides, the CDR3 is TGTGCCAGCAGCCCCCCCCCCGGGGGAACAGATACGCAGTATTTT.

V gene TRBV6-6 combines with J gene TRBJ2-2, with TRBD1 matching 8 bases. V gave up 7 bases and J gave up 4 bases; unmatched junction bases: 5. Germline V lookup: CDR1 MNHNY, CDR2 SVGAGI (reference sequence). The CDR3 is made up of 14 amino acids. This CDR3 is CASTSGGSTGELFF. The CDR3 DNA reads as TGTGCCAGCACTTCAGGGGGCAGCACCGGGGAGCTGTTTTTT.

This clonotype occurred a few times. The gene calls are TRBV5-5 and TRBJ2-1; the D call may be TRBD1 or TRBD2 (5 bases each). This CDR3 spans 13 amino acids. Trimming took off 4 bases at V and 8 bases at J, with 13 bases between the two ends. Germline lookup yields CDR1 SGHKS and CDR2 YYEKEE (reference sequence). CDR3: CASSTGPPDEQFF. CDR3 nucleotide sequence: TGTGCCAGCAGCACGGGACCTCCGGATGAGCAGTTCTTC.

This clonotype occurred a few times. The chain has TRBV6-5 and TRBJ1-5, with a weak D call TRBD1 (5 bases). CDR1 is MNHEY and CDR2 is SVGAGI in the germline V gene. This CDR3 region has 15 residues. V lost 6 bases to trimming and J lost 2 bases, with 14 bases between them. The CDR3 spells CASSLDRSGNQPQHF. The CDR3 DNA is TGTGCCAGCAGCTTAGACAGAAGCGGCAATCAGCCCCAGCATTTT.

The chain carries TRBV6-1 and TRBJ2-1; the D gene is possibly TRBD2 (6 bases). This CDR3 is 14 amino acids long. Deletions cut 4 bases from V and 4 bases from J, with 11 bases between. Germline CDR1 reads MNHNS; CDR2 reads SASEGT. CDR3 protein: CASSARDFYNEQFF. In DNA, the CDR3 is TGTGCCAGCAGTGCCCGGGACTTTTACAATGAGCAGTTCTTC.

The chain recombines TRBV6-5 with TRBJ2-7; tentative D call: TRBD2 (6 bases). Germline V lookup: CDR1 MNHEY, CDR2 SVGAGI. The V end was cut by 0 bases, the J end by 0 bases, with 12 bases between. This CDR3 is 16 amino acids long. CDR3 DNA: TGTGCCAGCAGTTACTCGAGGCTAGCGTACTCCTACGAGCAGTACTTC. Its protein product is CASSYSRLAYSYEQYF.

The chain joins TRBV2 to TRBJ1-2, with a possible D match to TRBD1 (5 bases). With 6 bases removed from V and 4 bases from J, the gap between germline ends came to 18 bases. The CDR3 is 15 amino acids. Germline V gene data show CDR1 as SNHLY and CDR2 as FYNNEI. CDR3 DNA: TGTGCCAGCAGCAAGGGCGGGGCTTCTTTCTATGGCTACACCTTC. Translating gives CASSKGGASFYGYTF.

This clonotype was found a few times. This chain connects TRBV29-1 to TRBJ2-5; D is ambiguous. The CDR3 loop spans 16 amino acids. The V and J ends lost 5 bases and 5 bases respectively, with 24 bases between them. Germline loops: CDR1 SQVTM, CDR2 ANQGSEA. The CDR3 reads CSVSTVLSHRGETQYF. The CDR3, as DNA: TGCAGCGTTTCGACTGTCCTTTCACACAGAGGCGAGACCCAGTACTTC.

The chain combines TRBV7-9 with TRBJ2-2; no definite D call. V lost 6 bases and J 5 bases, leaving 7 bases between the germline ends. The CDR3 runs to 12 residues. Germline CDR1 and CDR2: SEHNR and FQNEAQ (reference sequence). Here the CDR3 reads CASSRETGELFF. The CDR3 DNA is TGTGCCAGCAGTCGAGAGACCGGGGAGCTGTTTTTT.

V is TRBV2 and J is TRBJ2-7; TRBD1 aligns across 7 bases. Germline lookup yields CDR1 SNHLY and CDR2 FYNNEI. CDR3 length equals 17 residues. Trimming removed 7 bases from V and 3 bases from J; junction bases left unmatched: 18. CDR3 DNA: TGTGCCAGCATGCCTCATCTCGGGACAGACGGGCTCTACGAGCAGTACTTC. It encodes CASMPHLGTDGLYEQYF.